A selection of T cell receptor beta chains follows, all from one sample in a study of cytomegalovirus exposure and HLA in healthy donors. The assay was immunoSEQ multiplex PCR, and TCRdb's table has in-frame clones only and misses some. The sample carries 100,000 to 150,000 clones, around four fifths recorded once. The sequenced sample was PBMCs. The origin of the receptors is a man between 18 and 29 years old in good health and CMV-seropositive. The CDR3 runs from the conserved cysteine through the conserved F or W. D genes are given only for firm matches. Expanded clones get a size class; other rows say once, few or many, or leave the size out.

D	size	V	J	DNA	CDR3
TRBD1	few	TRBV19	TRBJ2-6	TGTGCCAGTAGTTCTTGGGGACAGGTCGACTCTGGGGCCAACGTCCTGACTTTC	CASSSWGQVDSGANVLTF
TRBD2	once	TRBV6-1	TRBJ2-7	TGTGCCAGCAGTGTGACTAGCGGGGGGTACTACGAGCAGTACTTC	CASSVTSGGYYEQYF
.	few	TRBV2	TRBJ1-2	TGTGCCAGCAGTGATCGGAGCTATGGCTACACCTTC	CASSDRSYGYTF
.	.	TRBV4-1	TRBJ2-7	TGCGCCAGCAGCCAAGAACCGGGAGTAAGCTACGAGCAGTACTTC	CASSQEPGVSYEQYF
TRBD1	.	TRBV6-1	TRBJ1-4	TGTGCCAGCAGCTTATCCGGGACAGCTAATGAAAAACTGTTTTTT	CASSLSGTANEKLFF
TRBD2	.	TRBV11-3	TRBJ2-2	TGTGCCAGCAGCTTAGATCGACTAGCGGGGGCCGGGGAGCTGTTTTTT	CASSLDRLAGAGELFF
TRBD1	.	TRBV28	TRBJ1-1	TGTGCCAGCAGTTTAGGTACAGGGGTTTTCGCTGAAGCTTTCTTT	CASSLGTGVFAEAFF
.	.	TRBV6-1	TRBJ1-2	TGTGCCAGCGTGTGGACAACCTATGGCTACACCTTC	CASVWTTYGYTF
TRBD2	.	TRBV7-6	TRBJ2-5	TGTGCCAGCAGTATCCTCGGGGGGTTAAGCGAGACCCAGTACTTC	CASSILGGLSETQYF
TRBD1	once	TRBV5-1	TRBJ1-1	TGCGCCAGCAGCTTGTTAGGACAGGGGGCTAGAACTGAAGCTTTCTTT	CASSLLGQGARTEAFF
TRBD2	few	TRBV11-2	TRBJ2-7	TGTGCCAGCAGCTTAGGGGGGGGATCCTCCTACGAGCAGTACTTC	CASSLGGGSSYEQYF
TRBD1	.	TRBV5-4	TRBJ1-1	TGTGCCAGCAGCTTGGGGGGACAGGGCCCTGAAGCTTTCTTT	CASSLGGQGPEAFF
.	.	TRBV2	TRBJ1-3	TGTGCCAACCAGCCGGGAGCCGGCACTGGAAACACCATATATTTT	CANQPGAGTGNTIYF
.	.	TRBV30	TRBJ1-2	TGTGCCTGGAGTGTATCAGGTACCGTTGGCTACACCTTC	CAWSVSGTVGYTF
TRBD1	.	TRBV30	TRBJ1-2	TGTGCCTGGACCTTCCAGGGGGTCGCCTATGGCTACACCTTC	CAWTFQGVAYGYTF
.	few	TRBV6-5	TRBJ2-2	TGTGCCAGCAGTTATAAAGCGGCCGGCGGGGAGCTGTTTTTT	CASSYKAAGGELFF
.	.	TRBV11-2	TRBJ1-3	TGTGCCAGCGCTAAGGGGGTTCTCTCTGGAAACACCATATATTTT	CASAKGVLSGNTIYF
TRBD1	.	TRBV5-1	TRBJ2-7	TGCGCCAGCAGCTTGACAGGGGGCGTGGGGGAGCAGTACTTC	CASSLTGGVGEQYF
TRBD1	.	TRBV15	TRBJ1-1	TGTGCCACCGAGACAGGGTCCCGCAACACTGAAGCTTTCTTT	CATETGSRNTEAFF
.	.	TRBV2	TRBJ1-2	TGTGCCAGCAGTGAGGCCCGGGGGGGCGGGGACTATGGCTACACCTTC	CASSEARGGGDYGYTF
.	.	TRBV11-2	TRBJ2-1	TGTGCCAGCGGACTGAGCAATGAGCAGTTCTTC	CASGLSNEQFF
.	.	TRBV6-5	TRBJ1-2	TGTGCCAGCAGCAGCGACAGCATCTATGGCTACACCTTC	CASSSDSIYGYTF
TRBD2	.	TRBV19	TRBJ2-6	TGTGCCACACTAGCGGGGGGGATCTCTGGGGCCAACGTCCTGACTTTC	CATLAGGISGANVLTF
TRBD1	.	TRBV9	TRBJ2-3	TGTGCCAGCAGCAACGGACAGGGGGGATTCACAGATACGCAGTATTTT	CASSNGQGGFTDTQYF
.	.	TRBV7-9	TRBJ2-1	TGTGCCAGCAGCCCTGTGTGGCCTCACAATGAGCAGTTCTTC	CASSPVWPHNEQFF
TRBD1	.	TRBV29-1	TRBJ1-1	TGCAGCGTTGAGGAAATGGGACAGGCGAGTAAGGCTTTCTTT	CSVEEMGQASKAFF
.	.	TRBV5-8	TRBJ2-7	TGTGCCAGCACTCCAGGGACCTACGAGCAGTACTTC	CASTPGTYEQYF
.	.	TRBV11-2	TRBJ1-2	TGTGCCAGCAGTCCGGGGTATGGCTACACCTTC	CASSPGYGYTF
.	.	TRBV21-1	TRBJ1-1	TGTGCCAGCAGCAAAGGGGGCCCCCACAGGGGAGGAGGGAACACTGAAGCTTTCTTT	CASSKGGPHRGGGNTEAFF
.	few	TRBV19	TRBJ1-5	TGTGCCAGTAGTATTAGCACTTATAGCAATCAGCCCCAGCATTTT	CASSISTYSNQPQHF
TRBD1	.	TRBV7-9	TRBJ2-7	TGTGCCAGCAGCGGTAAGGACAGGGGCTACTCCTACGAGCAGTACTTC	CASSGKDRGYSYEQYF
.	.	TRBV13	TRBJ1-1	TGTGCCAGCAGCCACGGGGATTTCACTGAAGCTTTCTTT	CASSHGDFTEAFF
.	.	TRBV10-2	TRBJ2-2	TGCGCCAGCAGCCCCGGGGCGAACACCGGGGAGCTGTTTTTT	CASSPGANTGELFF
TRBD1	.	TRBV27	TRBJ2-3	TGTGCCAGCAGCCGTAGGCTAGGTGACAGGGTTACAGATACGCAGTATTTT	CASSRRLGDRVTDTQYF
TRBD2	.	TRBV2	TRBJ2-5	TGTGCCAGCAGGCGGGGGAGTCTAAATCGAGAGACCCAGTACTTC	CASRRGSLNRETQYF
.	.	TRBV14	TRBJ1-1	TGTGCCAGCAGACGTCAGGGTGTGAACACTGAAGCTTTCTTT	CASRRQGVNTEAFF
.	.	TRBV6-1	TRBJ2-3	TGTGCCAGCAGTGGATTTTTTAGCCCGGCGGTGGATACGCAGTATTTT	CASSGFFSPAVDTQYF
.	.	TRBV5-1	TRBJ1-1	TGCGCCAGCGGGGGGTACGATCGAACGACTGAAGCTTTCTTT	CASGGYDRTTEAFF
TRBD2	.	TRBV19	TRBJ2-1	TGTGCCAGTCTGGGCGGACTAGTCCCCAATGAGCAGTTCTTC	CASLGGLVPNEQFF
TRBD2	.	TRBV2	TRBJ2-3	TGTGCCAGCAGCCCACTAGCGGGCACAGATACGCAGTATTTT	CASSPLAGTDTQYF
.	.	TRBV5-4	TRBJ2-7	TGTGCCAGCAGCTTGGTGGGCAGGGAGGCCCTCGAGGGCCCCTACGAGCAGTACTTC	CASSLVGREALEGPYEQYF
.	.	TRBV11-3	TRBJ2-2	TGTGCCAGCAGCCTTATGACAGGGGAGCTGTTTTTT	CASSLMTGELFF
.	few	TRBV4-1	TRBJ1-1	TGCGCCAGCAGCCTGCGGGCCGAGAACACTGAAGCTTTCTTT	CASSLRAENTEAFF